A single sample is the source of the 22 T cell receptor beta chains below, sequenced in a study of a mutant IDH1 vaccine in newly diagnosed glioma. Indicated time point: week 35, safety follow-up. Vaccination comprised doses that each held 300 ug of mutant IDH1 20-mer peptide, plus topical imiquimod. Sequencing was performed with immunoSEQ multiplex PCR; in TCRdb, only in-frame clones are kept and a portion is missing. The table has about 64,000 clones, 74% seen once. For these receptors, no antigen is known. The specimen comprised PBMCs, sampled from a glioma patient whose treatment included an IDH1 peptide vaccine. All receptors come from a man aged 45-65 years with glioma.

The chain employs TRBV5-1 and TRBJ1-3; TRBD1 agrees at 7 bases. The V gene's germline CDR1 is SGHRS and CDR2 YFSETQ. The ends lost 4 bases at V and 0 bases at J; junction bases unmatched: 4. There are 15 residues in the CDR3. The CDR3: CASSPGQSSGNTIYF. DNA of the CDR3: TGCGCCAGCAGCCCGGGACAGAGCTCTGGAAACACCATATATTTT. Combining the CDR3 with reference TRBV5-1 and TRBJ1-3 gives the whole variable domain KAGVTQTPRYLIKTRGQQVTLSCSPISGHRSVSWYQQTPGQGLQFLFEYFSETQRNKGNFPGRFSGRQFSNSRSEMNVSTLELGDSALYLCASSPGQSSGNTIYFGEGSWLTVV.

The V gene is TRBV19, the J gene TRBJ1-5; D perhaps matches TRBD1 (6 bases). Trimming removed 8 bases from V and 0 bases from J, with 20 bases in between. CDR1 LNHDA and CDR2 SQIVND come from the germline V gene (reference sequence). The CDR3 covers 17 residues. As DNA, the CDR3 is TGTGCCAGTTTGGAGGGGGTCGGTGGTGATAGCAATCAGCCCCAGCATTTT. Amino acids: CASLEGVGGDSNQPQHF.

The chain's CDR3 is CASSQDQGVNQPQHF. For the CDR3, the DNA is TGCGCCAGCAGCCAAGATCAAGGGGTCAATCAGCCCCAGCATTTT. The rearrangement joins TRBV4-3 to TRBJ1-5, with D possibly TRBD1 on 5 matching bases. The germline gives CDR1 LGHNA, CDR2 YSLEER. The germline V and J ends were trimmed by 0 bases and 3 bases, with 9 bases remaining between them. The CDR3 length is 15 residues.

This chain uses TRBV30 with TRBJ2-1; D call uncertain. The CDR3 contains 15 residues. CDR1 is GTSNPN and CDR2 is SVGIG in the germline V gene (reference sequence). V shed 0 bases and J shed 3 bases, with 12 bases lying between them. The CDR3 coding sequence is TGTGCCTGGAGTGTACCGGGTCGGATCTACAATGAGCAGTTCTTC. Its translation is CAWSVPGRIYNEQFF.

The V gene is TRBV7-9, the J gene TRBJ2-5; the D gene is possibly TRBD1 (6 bases). CDR3 length equals 14 residues. In germline, CDR1 is SEHNR, CDR2 FQNEAQ (reference sequence). With 5 bases removed from V and 5 bases from J, the gap between germline ends came to 15 bases. The CDR3 DNA is TGTGCCAGCAGCAGACAGGCTCGGGCGGAGACCCAGTACTTC. As protein: CASSRQARAETQYF.

This chain uses TRBV28 with TRBJ2-7; D tentatively reads TRBD1 or TRBD2 (6 bases each). V was pared by 7 bases and J by 4 bases, with 17 bases between. The germline V gene has CDR1 MDHEN and CDR2 SYDVKM. This CDR3 has 14 residues. CDR3 sequence (DNA): TGTGCCAGCACCGAAGGGGGGAACAGATACGAGCAGTACTTC. Encoded protein: CASTEGGNRYEQYF.

The chain combines TRBV7-9 with TRBJ1-4; D is unresolved. V lost 1 base, J lost 8 bases, and 8 bases lay in between. Germline assignment: CDR1 SEHNR and CDR2 FQNEAQ (reference sequence). The CDR3 runs to 13 residues. DNA for the CDR3: TGTGCCAGCAGCTTAGGATGGGAAGAAAAACTGTTTTTT. As protein: CASSLGWEEKLFF.

V is TRBV2 and J is TRBJ1-1; 7 bases map to TRBD1. The CDR3 spans 15 residues. Trimming cost V 1 base and J 3 bases; bases outside gene matches: 5. Per the germline V gene, CDR1 is SNHLY and CDR2 is FYNNEI. This CDR3 reads CASSEEEGADTEAFF. CDR3 sequence (DNA): TGTGCCAGCAGTGAAGAGGAGGGGGCGGACACTGAAGCTTTCTTT.

The chain recombines TRBV5-1 with TRBJ2-5; maybe TRBD2 (5 bases). Germline loops: CDR1 SGHRS, CDR2 YFSETQ. The CDR3 totals 16 residues. Trimming shortened V by 0 bases and J by 4 bases, and 16 bases separated the two germline ends. CDR3 nucleotide sequence: TGCGCCAGCAGCTTGGCGCTGGGCTCGAGGGCAGAGACCCAGTACTTC. This codes for CASSLALGSRAETQYF.

This chain links TRBV7-9 with TRBJ2-6, with D possibly TRBD2 on 6 matching bases. Germline V gene data show CDR1 as SEHNR and CDR2 as FQNEAQ (reference sequence). V was trimmed by 0 bases and J by 0 bases, leaving 6 bases between them. CDR3 length: 16 residues. The CDR3 coding sequence is TGTGCCAGCAGCTTAGCGGGAGGCTCTGGGGCCAACGTCCTGACTTTC. As protein: CASSLAGGSGANVLTF.

The chain joins TRBV5-1 to TRBJ2-3, with a tentative D call TRBD1 (7 bases). CDR1 is SGHRS and CDR2 is YFSETQ in the germline V gene. V lost 0 bases and J lost 4, with 12 bases in between. The CDR3 length is 15 residues. Here the CDR3 DNA reads TGCGCCAGCAGCTTGGGGACAGGAGGGTCAGATACGCAGTATTTT. It yields the protein CASSLGTGGSDTQYF.

The chain couples TRBV25-1 to TRBJ1-1; possible D gene TRBD1, 5 bases. Trimming cost V 7 bases and J 4 bases, with 16 bases left between them. CDR3 length equals 14 residues. Germline CDR1 MGHDK, CDR2 SYGVNS. The CDR3 loop reads CASTTPAGSTEAFF. Here the CDR3 DNA reads TGTGCCAGCACTACACCGGCAGGGAGCACTGAAGCTTTCTTT.

The V and J genes are TRBV7-2 and TRBJ1-1; possible D gene TRBD1, 5 bases. V was shortened by 2 bases and J by 5 bases, with 15 bases between the two germline ends. This CDR3 contains 15 residues. The germline gives CDR1 SGHTA, CDR2 FQGNSA. The CDR3, as DNA: TGTGCCAGCAGCTTACCGACGGGGGGAGGGACTGAAGCTTTCTTT. It codes for CASSLPTGGGTEAFF.

The chain recombines TRBV2 with TRBJ2-1; D remains unclear. Germline values: CDR1 SNHLY, CDR2 FYNNEI. This CDR3 has 12 amino acids. V lost 2 bases and J lost 7, with 6 bases in between. The CDR3 loop is CASSEFGNEQFF. The CDR3 DNA reads TGTGCCAGCAGTGAATTCGGGAATGAGCAGTTCTTC.

The chain recombines TRBV29-1 with TRBJ2-5; unclear D gene. CDR3 length equals 13 residues. CDR1 is SQVTM and CDR2 is ANQGSEA in the germline V gene. V was shortened by 8 bases and J by 3 bases, with 16 bases between the two germline ends. CDR3 nucleotides: TGCAGCCCCAATATACTCGGAGAAGAGACCCAGTACTTC. It specifies CSPNILGEETQYF.

Worth noting for this clone: The same CDR3 is also encoded by other DNA sequences in this sample. The chain is built from TRBV9 and TRBJ2-5; D is perhaps TRBD2 (5 bases). Germline-derived CDR1 and CDR2 are SGDLS and YYNGEE. Trimming removed 3 bases at V and 1 base at J, with 10 bases between. CDR3 length: 14 amino acids. This CDR3 reads CASSASGLQETQYF. In DNA, the CDR3 is TGTGCCAGCAGCGCGTCCGGACTCCAAGAGACCCAGTACTTC.

The rearrangement links TRBV2 to TRBJ2-3; TRBD2 matches at 8 bases. This CDR3 is built from 15 residues. With V trimmed by 4 bases and J by 5 bases, 8 bases remained unmatched. Germline CDR1 reads SNHLY; CDR2 reads FYNNEI. CDR3 nucleotide sequence: TGTGCCAGCAGTGTTGCGGGGGGAGGTGGAGATACGCAGTATTTT. Residues: CASSVAGGGGDTQYF.

The chain links TRBV7-5 to TRBJ2-3; the table's D call, TRBD1, was not checked against the DNA. TRBV7-5 counts as a pseudogene. The CDR3 totals 14 residues. The CDR3 protein is CARSLPGQGTSKYF. The CDR3 region has the DNA TGTGCCAGAAGCCTCCCAGGACAGGGAACGTCAAAGTATTTT.

This chain joins TRBV19 and TRBJ1-5; 7 bases are a match to TRBD1. V lost 5 bases and J lost 3; bases outside the gene matches: 7. The V gene's germline CDR1 is LNHDA and CDR2 SQIVND (reference sequence). This CDR3 region has 15 residues. The CDR3 DNA follows: TGTGCCAGTAGTTCTTGGACAGGAGTCAATCAGCCCCAGCATTTT. Protein sequence: CASSSWTGVNQPQHF.

The chain uses TRBV6-5 and TRBJ2-3, with 10 bases that match TRBD2. From germline, CDR1 is MNHEY and CDR2 SVGAGI. The CDR3 totals 15 residues. After removal of 6 bases from V and 10 bases from J, the junction contained 13 bases not matched to a gene. CDR3: CASSPERGGVVPQYF. The CDR3, as DNA: TGTGCCAGCAGCCCTGAGCGGGGGGGGGTCGTTCCGCAGTATTTT.

The chain carries TRBV7-9 and TRBJ2-7, with D hard to call. The germline V and J ends were trimmed by 5 bases and 2 bases, with 13 bases remaining between them. The CDR3 is made up of 14 amino acids. Germline CDR1 SEHNR, CDR2 FQNEAQ (reference sequence). The DNA of the CDR3 is TGTGCCAGCAGCCCTCCCATTCCGCCCTACGAGCAGTACTTC. Encoded protein: CASSPPIPPYEQYF. Supplemented by reference TRBV7-9 and TRBJ2-7, the full variable domain reads DTGVSQNPRHKITKRGQNVTFRCDPISEHNRLYWYRQTLGQGPEFLTYFQNEAQLEKSRLLSDRFSAERPKGSFSTLEIQRTEQGDSAMYLCASSPPIPPYEQYFGPGTRLTVT.

V usage is TRBV7-3 and J usage is TRBJ2-2, with 10 bases aligning to TRBD1. The CDR3 has 17 residues. Looked up from germline, CDR1 is SGHTA and CDR2 is FQGTGA. The V segment lost 5 bases and the J segment 2 bases; nucleotides outside the gene matches: 8. As DNA, the CDR3 is TGTGCCAGCAGCCTTCGAGGGACAGGGGTTAACACCGGGGAGCTGTTTTTT. Its protein product is CASSLRGTGVNTGELFF.